The T cell receptor beta chain under discussion was sequenced for a study of beta chain features in type 1 diabetes. Study outcomes and limitations: Patients' naive, central memory and Treg TCRB repertoires seemed closer to one another than those of healthy donors. Resolution of whether HLA type affects TCRB rearrangement was not achieved here. In every one of the four CD4+ subsets, TCRB CDR3s were moderately but significantly shorter in Type 1 diabetes patients.

This CDR3 is built from 15 residues. Germline CDR1 is SEHNR and CDR2 is FQNEAQ (reference sequence). Trimming left V 7 bases short and J 9 bases short, with 22 bases between. The authors reverse transcribed all of the isolated RNA, so sequencing captured expressed TCRB transcripts. Only in-frame clones appear in the TCRdb table, and some are missing; sequencing was by immunoSEQ multiplex PCR. Of 200,000 to 300,000 clones in the sample, approximately 15% were seen once. Using CD45RO/CCR7/CD25/CD127/CD95/CD27, CD4+ naive, central memory, regulatory and stem cell-like memory cells were sorted. This clone was seen a few times. Antigen unknown.

V usage is TRBV7-9 and J usage is TRBJ2-1, with D tentatively TRBD2 (6 bases). The source of this sequence is a man aged 25 to 45 with type 1 diabetes. The sample was naive CD4+ T cells from blood. This CDR3 reads CASIGLTGGAGEQFF. The CDR3 DNA reads as TGTGCCAGCATTGGCCTCACAGGAGGGGCGGGTGAGCAGTTCTTC.